The text below deals with one T cell receptor (beta chain). Produced via immunoSEQ multiplex PCR; TCRdb's table is partial and in-frame only. The table lists about 710,000 clones, over 55% of them singletons. CDR3 length: 15 residues. The germline V and J ends were trimmed by 3 bases and 6 bases, with 12 bases remaining between them. Germline lookup yields CDR1 LNHDA and CDR2 SQIVND (reference sequence). This sample was included in a study of shared clonotypes between healthy human individuals. Sequenced sample: memory CD4+ T cells sorted from blood. As to subset: CD45RA-negative fraction. This receptor was identified in a woman in her thirties in good health. The J gene is TRBJ1-6, the V gene TRBV19; no clear D gene. The CDR3 region is CASSIYGKANSPLHF. The CDR3 DNA reads TGTGCCAGTAGTATTTACGGGAAGGCTAATTCACCCCTCCACTTT.